The 10 T cell receptor beta chains in this list originate from one sample, sequenced in a study of T-cell memory formation after mild COVID-19. TCRdb re-called the 5' RACE reads through MiXCR, storing one row per CDR3 protein. The table lists 310,000 or so distinct CDR3 sequences, around a sixth of them singletons. The sequenced sample was PBMCs or a T cell subset sorted from them (not recorded which). The source is a man aged 18 to 35 who had mild COVID-19 (a few samples of this study predate the infection). Cell type and time point are not known.

This clonotype was found many times. V usage is TRBV5-6 and J usage is TRBJ2-1; 8 bases fit TRBD2. The germline gives CDR1 SGHDT, CDR2 YYEEEE. The CDR3 is 15 residues long. The V segment lost 4 bases and the J segment 8 bases; nucleotides outside the gene matches: 11. CDR3: CASSLAGITPHEQFF. In DNA form, the CDR3 reads TGTGCCAGCAGCCTAGCGGGCATTACTCCCCATGAGCAGTTCTTC.

V gene TRBV4-1 combines with J gene TRBJ1-1; D may be TRBD1 (6 bases). Germline CDR1 is MGHRA and CDR2 is YSYEKL. Trimming took off 1 base at V and 2 bases at J, with 17 bases between the two ends. The length of the CDR3 is 17 residues. The CDR3 bases are TGCGCCAGCAGCCAAGTAGTCCTTGGCAGGGGTAACACTGAAGCTTTCTTT. Amino acids: CASSQVVLGRGNTEAFF.

This clonotype was seen only a few times. The V call is TRBV6-2 or TRBV6-3, the J call TRBJ1-6, with D unresolved. The germline V gene encodes CDR1 MNHEY and CDR2 SVGEGT. V was trimmed by 2 bases and J by 9 bases, leaving 5 bases between them. The CDR3 extends over 12 amino acids. The CDR3 nucleotides read TGTGCCAGCAGTTACGACCGTTCACCCCTCCACTTT. As protein: CASSYDRSPLHF.

Only a few counts were recorded for this clonotype. The J gene is TRBJ1-1, the V gene TRBV5-5; D perhaps matches TRBD1 (5 bases). The CDR3 is 13 residues long. Germline CDR1 SGHKS, CDR2 YYEKEE (reference sequence). Deletions cut 4 bases from V and 4 bases from J, with 11 bases between. CDR3 sequence reads: CASSLQGVTEAFF. CDR3 coding DNA: TGTGCCAGCAGCCTCCAGGGTGTCACTGAAGCTTTCTTT.

The chain has TRBV5-1 and TRBJ2-3; D uncertain. V dropped 1 base and J dropped 0 bases, with 12 bases sitting between them. CDR3 length: 16 residues. Germline CDR1 is SGHRS and CDR2 is YFSETQ. CDR3: CASSLLGLTSTDTQYF. The DNA of the CDR3 is TGCGCCAGCAGCTTGCTCGGCCTGACAAGCACAGATACGCAGTATTTT. Looking up the rest from reference TRBV5-1 and TRBJ2-3 gives the full variable domain: KAGVTQTPRYLIKTRGQQVTLSCSPISGHRSVSWYQQTPGQGLQFLFEYFSETQRNKGNFPGRFSGRQFSNSRSEMNVSTLELGDSALYLCASSLLGLTSTDTQYFGPGTRLTVL.

This clonotype was counted a few times. J is TRBJ1-4 and V is TRBV18; D gene ambiguous. The CDR3 runs to 15 residues. Trimming stripped 6 bases from V and 7 bases from J, with 18 bases between. Germline CDR1 KGHSH, CDR2 LQKENI. DNA of the CDR3: TGTGCCAGCTCTTTTCGACATATGCCGGGTGAAAAACTGTTTTTT. Translating it yields CASSFRHMPGEKLFF.

The table lists this clonotype with a few counts. The V call is TRBV21-1, the J call TRBJ2-5; the table's D call, TRBD1, was not checked against the DNA. TRBV21-1 is an annotated pseudogene. The length of the CDR3 is 12 residues. CDR3 protein: CASQGAGETQYF. Here the CDR3 DNA reads TGTGCCAGCCAGGGAGCGGGGGAGACCCAGTACTTC.

This clonotype was recorded a few times. This rearrangement joins TRBV5-1 to TRBJ1-4; the D is unclear. This CDR3 is built from 13 residues. Germline CDR1 reads SGHRS; CDR2 reads YFSETQ. Trimming left V 1 base short and J 4 bases short, with 5 bases between. The CDR3 protein is CASSLTNNEKLFF. The DNA for the CDR3 is TGCGCCAGCAGCTTGACCAATAATGAAAAACTGTTTTTT.

This clonotype was observed a handful of times. The genes are TRBV2 and TRBJ1-3, with a tentative D call TRBD1 (6 bases). CDR1 SNHLY and CDR2 FYNNEI come from the germline V gene. There are 14 residues in the CDR3. V gave up 7 bases and J gave up 0 bases, with 10 bases separating them. CDR3 loop: CASKTGFSGNTIYF. The CDR3 DNA follows: TGTGCCAGCAAGACAGGCTTCTCTGGAAACACCATATATTTT.

This clonotype was counted only a few times. V usage is TRBV29-1 and J usage is TRBJ2-7; D ambiguous. CDR1 is SQVTM and CDR2 is ANQGSEA in the germline V gene. Trimming stripped 3 bases from V and 0 bases from J, with 6 bases between. This CDR3 has 12 residues. The CDR3 is CSVEAYSYEQYV. CDR3 DNA: TGCAGCGTTGAGGCATACTCCTACGAGCAGTACGTC.